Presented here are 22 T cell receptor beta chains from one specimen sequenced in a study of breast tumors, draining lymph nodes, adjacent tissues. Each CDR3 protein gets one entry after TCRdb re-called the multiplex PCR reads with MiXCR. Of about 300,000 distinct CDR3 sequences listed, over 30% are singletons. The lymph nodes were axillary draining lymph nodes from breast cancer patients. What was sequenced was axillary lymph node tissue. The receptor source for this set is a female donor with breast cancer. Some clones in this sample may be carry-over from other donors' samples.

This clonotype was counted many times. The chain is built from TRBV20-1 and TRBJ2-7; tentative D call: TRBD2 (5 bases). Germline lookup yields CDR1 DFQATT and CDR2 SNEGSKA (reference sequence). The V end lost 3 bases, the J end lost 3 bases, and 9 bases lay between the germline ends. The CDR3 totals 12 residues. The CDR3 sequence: CSARRVGYEQYF. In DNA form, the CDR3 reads TGCAGTGCTAGGCGGGTGGGCTACGAGCAGTACTTC.

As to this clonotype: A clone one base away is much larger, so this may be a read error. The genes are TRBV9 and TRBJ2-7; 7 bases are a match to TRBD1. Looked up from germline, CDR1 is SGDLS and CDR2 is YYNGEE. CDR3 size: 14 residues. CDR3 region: CASRGQAPSYEQSF. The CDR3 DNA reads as TGTGCCAGCAGAGGACAGGCCCCCTCCTACGAGCAGTCCTTC. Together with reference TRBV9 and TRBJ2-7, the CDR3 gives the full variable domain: DSGVTQTPKHLITATGQRVTLRCSPRSGDLSVYWYQQSLDQGLQFLIQYYNGEERAKGNILERFSAQQFPDLHSELNLSSLELGDSALYFCASRGQAPSYEQSFGPGTRLTVT.

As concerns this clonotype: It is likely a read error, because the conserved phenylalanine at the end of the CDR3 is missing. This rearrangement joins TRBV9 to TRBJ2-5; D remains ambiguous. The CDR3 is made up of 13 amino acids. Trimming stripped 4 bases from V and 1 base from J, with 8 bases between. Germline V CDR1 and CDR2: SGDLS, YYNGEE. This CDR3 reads CASSIGFQETQYS. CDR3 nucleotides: TGTGCCAGCAGCATAGGATTCCAAGAGACCCAGTACTCC.

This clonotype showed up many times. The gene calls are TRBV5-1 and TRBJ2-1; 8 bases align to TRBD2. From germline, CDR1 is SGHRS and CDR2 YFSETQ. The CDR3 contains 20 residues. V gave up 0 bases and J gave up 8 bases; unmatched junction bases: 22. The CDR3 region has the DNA TGCGCCAGCAGCTTGGCCGGACTTAGGAGGGAAGCGGGAGTTCTCGATGAGCAGTTCTTC. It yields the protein CASSLAGLRREAGVLDEQFF.

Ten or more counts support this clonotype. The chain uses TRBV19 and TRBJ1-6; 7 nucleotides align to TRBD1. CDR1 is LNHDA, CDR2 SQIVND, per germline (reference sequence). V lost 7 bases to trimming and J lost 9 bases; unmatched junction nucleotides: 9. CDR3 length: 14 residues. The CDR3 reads CASTPDRSGSPLHF. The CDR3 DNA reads TGTGCCAGTACCCCGGACAGGTCGGGTTCACCCCTCCACTTT.

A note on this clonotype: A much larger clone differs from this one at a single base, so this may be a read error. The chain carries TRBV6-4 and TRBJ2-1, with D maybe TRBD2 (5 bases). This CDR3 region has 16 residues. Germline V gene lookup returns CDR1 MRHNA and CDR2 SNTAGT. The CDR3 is CASSFSSGTSYDEQFF. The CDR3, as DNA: TGTGCCAGCAGCTTCTCAAGCGGAACCTCCTACGATGAGCAGTTCTTC.

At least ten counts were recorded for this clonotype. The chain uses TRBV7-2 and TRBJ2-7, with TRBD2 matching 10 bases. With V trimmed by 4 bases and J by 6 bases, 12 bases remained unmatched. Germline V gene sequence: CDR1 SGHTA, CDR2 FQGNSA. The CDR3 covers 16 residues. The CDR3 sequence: CASSSAGGRGPSEQYF. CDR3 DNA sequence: TGTGCCAGCAGCTCAGCGGGGGGGCGGGGACCCAGCGAGCAGTACTTC. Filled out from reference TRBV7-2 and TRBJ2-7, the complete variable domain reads GAGVSQSPSNKVTEKGKDVELRCDPISGHTALYWYRQSLGQGLEFLIYFQGNSAPDKSGLPSDRFSAERTGGSVSTLTIQRTQQEDSAVYLCASSSAGGRGPSEQYFGPGTRLTVT.

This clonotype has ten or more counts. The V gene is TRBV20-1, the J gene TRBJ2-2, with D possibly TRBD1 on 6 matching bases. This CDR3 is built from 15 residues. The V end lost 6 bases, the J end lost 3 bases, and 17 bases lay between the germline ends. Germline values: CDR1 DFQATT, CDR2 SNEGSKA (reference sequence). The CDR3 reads CSASPGTTDTGELFF. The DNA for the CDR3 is TGCAGTGCGTCCCCCGGGACAACCGACACCGGGGAGCTGTTTTTT.

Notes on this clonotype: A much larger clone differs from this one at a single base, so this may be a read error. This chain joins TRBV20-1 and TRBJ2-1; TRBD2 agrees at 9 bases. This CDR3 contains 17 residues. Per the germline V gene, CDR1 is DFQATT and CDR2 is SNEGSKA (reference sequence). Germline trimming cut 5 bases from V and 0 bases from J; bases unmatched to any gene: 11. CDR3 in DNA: TGCAGTGCTCTGGGGCTAGCGGGGCCGACCTCCTACAATGAGCAGTTCTTC. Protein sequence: CSALGLAGPTSYNEQFF.

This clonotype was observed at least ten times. CDR3 sequence: CASSAGQDNQPQHF. The CDR3 DNA reads TGTGCCAGTAGCGCTGGACAGGACAATCAGCCCCAGCATTTT. The V and J genes are TRBV19 and TRBJ1-5, with TRBD1 identical over 7 bases. The CDR3 loop spans 14 amino acids. Germline loops: CDR1 LNHDA, CDR2 SQIVND (reference sequence). Trimming removed 6 bases from V and 3 bases from J; junction bases left unmatched: 5.

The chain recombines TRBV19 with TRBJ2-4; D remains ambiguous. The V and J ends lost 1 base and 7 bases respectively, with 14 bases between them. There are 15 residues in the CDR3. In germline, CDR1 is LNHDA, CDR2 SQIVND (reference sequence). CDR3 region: CASSIASVPSNIQYF. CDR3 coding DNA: TGTGCCAGTAGTATAGCGTCGGTTCCAAGCAACATTCAGTACTTC.

The CDR3 DNA reads as TGTGCCAGCAGCTTTGGGTCGGGCATGAACACTGAAGCTTTCTTT. Translating gives CASSFGSGMNTEAFF. The chain combines TRBV7-2 with TRBJ1-1, with D unresolved. The CDR3 spans 15 residues. Germline V lookup: CDR1 SGHTA, CDR2 FQGNSA. With 3 bases removed from V and 0 bases from J, the gap between germline ends came to 11 bases.

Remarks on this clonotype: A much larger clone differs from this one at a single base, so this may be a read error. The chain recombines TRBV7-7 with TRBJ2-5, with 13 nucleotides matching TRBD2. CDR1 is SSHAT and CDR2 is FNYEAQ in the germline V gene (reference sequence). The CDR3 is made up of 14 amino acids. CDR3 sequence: CASSTSGRGESQYF. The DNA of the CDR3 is TGTGCTAGCAGCACTAGCGGGAGGGGAGAGTCCCAGTACTTC.

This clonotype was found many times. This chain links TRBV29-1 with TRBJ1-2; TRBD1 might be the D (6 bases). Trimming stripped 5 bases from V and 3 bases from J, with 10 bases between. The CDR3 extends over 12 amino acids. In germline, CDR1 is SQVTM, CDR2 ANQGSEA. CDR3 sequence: CSVSGGHYGYTF. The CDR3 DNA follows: TGCAGCGTTTCGGGGGGCCACTATGGCTACACCTTC.

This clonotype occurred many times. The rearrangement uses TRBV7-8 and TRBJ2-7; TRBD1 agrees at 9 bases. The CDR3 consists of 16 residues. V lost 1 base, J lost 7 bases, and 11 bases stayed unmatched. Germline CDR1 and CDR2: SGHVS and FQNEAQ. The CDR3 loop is CASSLVGTGRREEQYF. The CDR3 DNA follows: TGTGCCAGCAGCTTAGTTGGGACAGGGCGTAGGGAGGAGCAGTACTTC.

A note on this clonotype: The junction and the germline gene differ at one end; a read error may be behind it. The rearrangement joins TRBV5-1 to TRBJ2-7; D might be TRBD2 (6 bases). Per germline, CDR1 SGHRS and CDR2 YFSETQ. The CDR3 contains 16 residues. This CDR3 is CASSWGVAGNGYEQYF. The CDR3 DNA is TGCGCCAGTAGCTGGGGGGTTGCAGGGAATGGCTACGAGCAGTACTTC. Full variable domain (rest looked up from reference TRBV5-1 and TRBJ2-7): KAGVTQTPRYLIKTRGQQVTLSCSPISGHRSVSWYQQTPGQGLQFLFEYFSETQRNKGNFPGRFSGRQFSNSRSEMNVSTLELGDSALYLCASSWGVAGNGYEQYFGPGTRLTVT.

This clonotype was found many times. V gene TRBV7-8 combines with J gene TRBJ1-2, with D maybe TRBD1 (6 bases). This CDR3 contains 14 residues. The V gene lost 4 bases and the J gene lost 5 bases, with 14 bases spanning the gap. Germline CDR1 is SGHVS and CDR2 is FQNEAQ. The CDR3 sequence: CASSSRGRAYGYTF. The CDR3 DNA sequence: TGTGCCAGCAGCTCCAGGGGCAGGGCGTATGGCTACACCTTC.

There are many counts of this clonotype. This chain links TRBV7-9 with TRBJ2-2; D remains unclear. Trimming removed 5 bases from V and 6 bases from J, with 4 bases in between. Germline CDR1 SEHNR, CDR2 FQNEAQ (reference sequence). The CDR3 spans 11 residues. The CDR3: CASSGSGELFF. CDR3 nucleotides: TGTGCCAGCAGCGGGTCCGGGGAGCTGTTTTTT.

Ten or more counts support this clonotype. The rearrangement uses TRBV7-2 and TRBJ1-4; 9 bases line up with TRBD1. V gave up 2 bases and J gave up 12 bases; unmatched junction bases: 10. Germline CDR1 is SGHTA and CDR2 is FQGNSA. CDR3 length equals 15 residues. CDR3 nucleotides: TGTGCCAGCAGCTTAACCGGGACAGGGCGGCAGGAACTGTTTTTT. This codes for CASSLTGTGRQELFF.

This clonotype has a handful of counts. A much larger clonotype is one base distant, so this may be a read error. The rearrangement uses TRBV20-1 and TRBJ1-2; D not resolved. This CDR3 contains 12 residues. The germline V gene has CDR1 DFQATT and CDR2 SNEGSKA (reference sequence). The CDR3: CSASKEDYGSTF. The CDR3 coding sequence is TGCAGTGCTAGTAAGGAGGATTATGGCTCCACCTTC.

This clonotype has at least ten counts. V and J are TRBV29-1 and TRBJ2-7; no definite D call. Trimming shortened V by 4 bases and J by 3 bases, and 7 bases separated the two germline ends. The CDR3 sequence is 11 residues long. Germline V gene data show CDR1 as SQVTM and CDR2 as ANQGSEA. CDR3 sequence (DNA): TGCAGCGTTGCGAACAACTACGAGCAGTACTTC. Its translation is CSVANNYEQYF.

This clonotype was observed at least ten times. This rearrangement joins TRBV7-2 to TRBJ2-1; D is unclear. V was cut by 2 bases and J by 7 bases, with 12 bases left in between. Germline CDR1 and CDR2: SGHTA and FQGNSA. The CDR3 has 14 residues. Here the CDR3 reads CASSLLSVTNEQFF. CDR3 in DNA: TGTGCCAGCAGCTTATTAAGCGTGACTAATGAGCAGTTCTTC. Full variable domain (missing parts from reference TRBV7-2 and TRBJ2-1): GAGVSQSPSNKVTEKGKDVELRCDPISGHTALYWYRQSLGQGLEFLIYFQGNSAPDKSGLPSDRFSAERTGGSVSTLTIQRTQQEDSAVYLCASSLLSVTNEQFFGPGTRLTVL.